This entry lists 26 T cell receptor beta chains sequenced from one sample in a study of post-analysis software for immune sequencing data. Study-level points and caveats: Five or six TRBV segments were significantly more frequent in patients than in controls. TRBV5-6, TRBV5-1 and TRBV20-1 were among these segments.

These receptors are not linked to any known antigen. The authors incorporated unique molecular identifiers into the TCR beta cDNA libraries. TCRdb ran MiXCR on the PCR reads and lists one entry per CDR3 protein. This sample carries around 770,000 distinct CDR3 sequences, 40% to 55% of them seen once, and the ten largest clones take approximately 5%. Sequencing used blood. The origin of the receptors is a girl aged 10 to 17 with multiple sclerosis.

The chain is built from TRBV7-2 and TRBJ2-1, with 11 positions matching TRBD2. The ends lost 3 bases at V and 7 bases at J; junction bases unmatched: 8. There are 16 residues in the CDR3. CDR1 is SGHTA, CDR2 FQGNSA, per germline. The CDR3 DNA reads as TGTGCCAGCAGCTTGGCACTAGCGGGAGCTAGGAATGAGCAGTTCTTC. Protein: CASSLALAGARNEQFF. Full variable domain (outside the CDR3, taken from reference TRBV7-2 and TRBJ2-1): GAGVSQSPSNKVTEKGKDVELRCDPISGHTALYWYRQSLGQGLEFLIYFQGNSAPDKSGLPSDRFSAERTGGSVSTLTIQRTQQEDSAVYLCASSLALAGARNEQFFGPGTRLTVL.

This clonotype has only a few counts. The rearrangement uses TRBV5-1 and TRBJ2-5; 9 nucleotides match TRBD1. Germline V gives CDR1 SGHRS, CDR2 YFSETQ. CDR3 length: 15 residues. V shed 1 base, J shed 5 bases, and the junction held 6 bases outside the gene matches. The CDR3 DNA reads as TGCGCCAGCAGCTTGCTCGGACAGGGGAGGGAGACCCAGTACTTC. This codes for CASSLLGQGRETQYF.

The CDR3: CASSLVLNTDTQYF. The CDR3, as DNA: TGTGCCAGCAGTTTAGTGTTAAACACAGATACGCAGTATTTT. The J gene is TRBJ2-3, the V gene TRBV27, with D uncertain. Germline lookup yields CDR1 MNHEY and CDR2 SMNVEV (reference sequence). V lost 2 bases to trimming and J lost 2 bases, with 8 bases between them. The CDR3 has 14 residues.

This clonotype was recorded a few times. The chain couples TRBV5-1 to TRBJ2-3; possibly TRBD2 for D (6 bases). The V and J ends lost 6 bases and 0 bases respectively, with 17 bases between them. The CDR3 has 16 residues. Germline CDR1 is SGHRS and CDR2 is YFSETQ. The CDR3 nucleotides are TGCGCCAGCACACCCCTTAGCGGAGCAAGCACAGATACGCAGTATTTT. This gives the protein CASTPLSGASTDTQYF.

The CDR3 DNA reads as TGCAGCGTTGAAGATCAACGGGGGGCATCCTACAATGAGCAGTTCTTC. Residues: CSVEDQRGASYNEQFF. The chain is built from TRBV29-1 and TRBJ2-1, with a weak D call TRBD2 (7 bases). Trimming took off 0 bases at V and 1 base at J, with 13 bases between the two ends. This CDR3 has 16 amino acids. Germline V lookup: CDR1 SQVTM, CDR2 ANQGSEA.

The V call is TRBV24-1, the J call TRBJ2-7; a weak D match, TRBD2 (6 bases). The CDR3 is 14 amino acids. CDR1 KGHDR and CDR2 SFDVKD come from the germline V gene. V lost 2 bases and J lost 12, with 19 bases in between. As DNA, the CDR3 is TGTGCCACCAGTGATTCTTGGAGGGCAGAGACCCGGTACTTC. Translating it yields CATSDSWRAETRYF.

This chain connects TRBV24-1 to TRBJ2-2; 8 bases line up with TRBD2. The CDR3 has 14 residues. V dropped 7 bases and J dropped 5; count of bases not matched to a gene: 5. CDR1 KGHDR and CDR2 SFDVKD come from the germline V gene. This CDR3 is CATSRAGGTGELFF. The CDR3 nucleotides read TGTGCCACCAGCCGGGCGGGAGGAACCGGGGAGCTGTTTTTT.

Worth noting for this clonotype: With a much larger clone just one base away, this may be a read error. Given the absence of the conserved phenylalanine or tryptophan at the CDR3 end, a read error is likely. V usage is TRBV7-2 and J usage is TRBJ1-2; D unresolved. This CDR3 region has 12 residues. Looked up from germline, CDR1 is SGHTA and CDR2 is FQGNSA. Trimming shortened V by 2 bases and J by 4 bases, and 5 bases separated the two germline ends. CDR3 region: CASSLLVYGYTV. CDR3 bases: TGTGCCAGCAGCTTATTGGTCTATGGCTACACCGTC.

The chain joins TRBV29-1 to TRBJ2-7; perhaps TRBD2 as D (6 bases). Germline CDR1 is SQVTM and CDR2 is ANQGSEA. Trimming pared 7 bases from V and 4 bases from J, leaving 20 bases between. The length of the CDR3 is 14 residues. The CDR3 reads CSAKGGGRNYEQYF. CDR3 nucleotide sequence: TGCAGCGCCAAGGGAGGTGGACGGAATTACGAGCAGTACTTC.

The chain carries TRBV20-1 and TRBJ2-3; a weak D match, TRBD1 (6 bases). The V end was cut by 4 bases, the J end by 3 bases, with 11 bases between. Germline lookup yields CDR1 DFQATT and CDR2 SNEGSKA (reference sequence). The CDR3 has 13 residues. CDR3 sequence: CSATPGATDTQYF. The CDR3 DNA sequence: TGCAGTGCTACTCCAGGGGCGACAGATACGCAGTATTTT.

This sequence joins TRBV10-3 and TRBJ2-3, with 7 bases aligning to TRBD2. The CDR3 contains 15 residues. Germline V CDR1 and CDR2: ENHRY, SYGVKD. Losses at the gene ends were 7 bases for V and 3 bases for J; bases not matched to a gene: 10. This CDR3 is CAITAGTTRTDTQYF. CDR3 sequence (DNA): TGTGCCATCACCGCCGGGACTACGAGAACAGATACGCAGTATTTT.

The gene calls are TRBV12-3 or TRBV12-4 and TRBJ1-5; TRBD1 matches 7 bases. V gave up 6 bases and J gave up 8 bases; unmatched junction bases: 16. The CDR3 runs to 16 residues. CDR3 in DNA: TGTGCCAGCAGGGCCAGGCGGAGGGGGCTTGGGGAGCCCCAGCATTTT. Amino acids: CASRARRRGLGEPQHF.

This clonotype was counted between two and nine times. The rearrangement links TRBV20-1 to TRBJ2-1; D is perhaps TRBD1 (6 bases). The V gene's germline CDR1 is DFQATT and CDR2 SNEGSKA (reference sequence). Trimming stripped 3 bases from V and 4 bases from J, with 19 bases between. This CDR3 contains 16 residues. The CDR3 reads CSASASGTKGYNEQFF. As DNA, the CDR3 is TGCAGTGCTAGTGCTTCCGGGACAAAAGGATACAATGAGCAGTTCTTC.

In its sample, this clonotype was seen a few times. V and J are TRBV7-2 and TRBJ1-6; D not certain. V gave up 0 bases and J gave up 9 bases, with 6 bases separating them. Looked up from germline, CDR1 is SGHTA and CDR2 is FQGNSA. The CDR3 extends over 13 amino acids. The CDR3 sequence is CASSLAGSSPLHF. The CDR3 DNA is TGTGCCAGCAGCTTAGCAGGCTCTTCACCCCTCCACTTT.

The CDR3 nucleotides read TGTGCCAGCGAGCGTCAGGGCATTCAGTACTTC. Encoded protein: CASERQGIQYF. The J gene is TRBJ2-4, the V gene TRBV27; maybe TRBD1 (5 bases). Trimming removed 8 bases from V and 9 bases from J, with 11 bases in between. Germline V CDR1 and CDR2: MNHEY, SMNVEV (reference sequence). CDR3 length equals 11 residues.

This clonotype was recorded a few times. CDR3 nucleotides: TGTGCCACCAGCAGTGTAACTTCAGGGGGTATCTATGGCTACACCTTC. Translation: CATSSVTSGGIYGYTF. This chain uses TRBV15 with TRBJ1-2, with 7 bases that match TRBD1. CDR3 length: 16 amino acids. Germline V gene sequence: CDR1 LNHNV, CDR2 YYDKDF (reference sequence). V lost 3 bases, J lost 4 bases, and 11 bases stayed unmatched.

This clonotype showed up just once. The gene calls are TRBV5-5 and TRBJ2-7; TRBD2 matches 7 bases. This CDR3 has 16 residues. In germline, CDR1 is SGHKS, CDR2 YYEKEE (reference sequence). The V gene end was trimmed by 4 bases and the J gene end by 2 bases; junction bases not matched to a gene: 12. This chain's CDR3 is CASSPRGGDATYEQYF. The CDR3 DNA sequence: TGTGCCAGCAGCCCGCGGGGAGGGGACGCAACCTACGAGCAGTACTTC.

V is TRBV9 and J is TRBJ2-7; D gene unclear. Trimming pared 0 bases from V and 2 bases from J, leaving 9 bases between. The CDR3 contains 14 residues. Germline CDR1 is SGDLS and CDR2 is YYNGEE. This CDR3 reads CASSVGVGPYEQYF. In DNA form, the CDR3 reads TGTGCCAGCAGCGTAGGCGTCGGCCCCTACGAGCAGTACTTC. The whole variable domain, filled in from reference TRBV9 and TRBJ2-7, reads DSGVTQTPKHLITATGQRVTLRCSPRSGDLSVYWYQQSLDQGLQFLIQYYNGEERAKGNILERFSAQQFPDLHSELNLSSLELGDSALYFCASSVGVGPYEQYFGPGTRLTVT.

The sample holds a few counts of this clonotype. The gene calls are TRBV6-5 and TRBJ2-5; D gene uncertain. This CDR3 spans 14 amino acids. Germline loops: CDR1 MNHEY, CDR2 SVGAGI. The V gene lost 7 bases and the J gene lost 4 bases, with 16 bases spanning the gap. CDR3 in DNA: TGTGCCAGCACCGAAGGGTACGGTACAGAGACCCAGTACTTC. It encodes CASTEGYGTETQYF.

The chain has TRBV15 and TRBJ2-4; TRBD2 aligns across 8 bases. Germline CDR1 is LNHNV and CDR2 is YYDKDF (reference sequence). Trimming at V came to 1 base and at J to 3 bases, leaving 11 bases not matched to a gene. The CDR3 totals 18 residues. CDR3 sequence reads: CATSRGAPGGAGKNIQYF. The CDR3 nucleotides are TGTGCCACCAGCAGAGGGGCCCCCGGGGGGGCCGGCAAAAACATTCAGTACTTC.

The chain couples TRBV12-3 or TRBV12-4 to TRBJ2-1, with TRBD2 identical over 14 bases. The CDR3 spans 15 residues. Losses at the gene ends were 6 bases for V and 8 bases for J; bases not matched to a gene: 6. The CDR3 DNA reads TGTGCCAGCAGACCTCCGGGACTAGCGGGAGATGAGCAGTTCTTC. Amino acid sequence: CASRPPGLAGDEQFF.

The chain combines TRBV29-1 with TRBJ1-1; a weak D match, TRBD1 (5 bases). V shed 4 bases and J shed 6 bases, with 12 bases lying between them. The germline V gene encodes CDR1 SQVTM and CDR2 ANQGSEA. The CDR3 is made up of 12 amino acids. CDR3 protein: CSVGRGRAEAFF. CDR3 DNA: TGCAGCGTTGGTCGGGGGAGGGCTGAAGCTTTCTTT.

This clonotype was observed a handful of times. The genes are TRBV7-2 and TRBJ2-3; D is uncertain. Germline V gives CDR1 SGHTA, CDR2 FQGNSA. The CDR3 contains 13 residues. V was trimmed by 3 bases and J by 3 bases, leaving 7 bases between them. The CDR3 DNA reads TGTGCCAGCAGCTTCCAGCTGACAGATACGCAGTATTTT. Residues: CASSFQLTDTQYF.

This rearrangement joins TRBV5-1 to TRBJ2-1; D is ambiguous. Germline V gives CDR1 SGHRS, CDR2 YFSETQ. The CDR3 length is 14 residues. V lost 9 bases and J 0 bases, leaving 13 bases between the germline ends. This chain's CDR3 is CATRDGSSYNEQFF. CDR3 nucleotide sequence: TGCGCCACCCGCGACGGTAGCTCCTACAATGAGCAGTTCTTC. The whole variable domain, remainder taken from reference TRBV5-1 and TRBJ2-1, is KAGVTQTPRYLIKTRGQQVTLSCSPISGHRSVSWYQQTPGQGLQFLFEYFSETQRNKGNFPGRFSGRQFSNSRSEMNVSTLELGDSALYLCATRDGSSYNEQFFGPGTRLTVL.

The CDR3 sequence is CASSEVALGETQYF. CDR3 in DNA: TGTGCCAGCAGCGAGGTCGCTCTCGGGGAGACCCAGTACTTC. This chain uses TRBV6-1 with TRBJ2-5; D is unresolved. The CDR3 has 14 residues. Trimming stripped 6 bases from V and 5 bases from J, with 16 bases between. Germline V CDR1 and CDR2: MNHNS, SASEGT.

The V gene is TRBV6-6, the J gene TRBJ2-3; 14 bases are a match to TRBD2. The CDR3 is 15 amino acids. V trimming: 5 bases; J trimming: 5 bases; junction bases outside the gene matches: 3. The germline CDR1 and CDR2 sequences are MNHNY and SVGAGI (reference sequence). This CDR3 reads CASSQGTSGRDTQYF. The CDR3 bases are TGTGCCAGCAGTCAAGGGACTAGCGGGAGAGATACGCAGTATTTT.